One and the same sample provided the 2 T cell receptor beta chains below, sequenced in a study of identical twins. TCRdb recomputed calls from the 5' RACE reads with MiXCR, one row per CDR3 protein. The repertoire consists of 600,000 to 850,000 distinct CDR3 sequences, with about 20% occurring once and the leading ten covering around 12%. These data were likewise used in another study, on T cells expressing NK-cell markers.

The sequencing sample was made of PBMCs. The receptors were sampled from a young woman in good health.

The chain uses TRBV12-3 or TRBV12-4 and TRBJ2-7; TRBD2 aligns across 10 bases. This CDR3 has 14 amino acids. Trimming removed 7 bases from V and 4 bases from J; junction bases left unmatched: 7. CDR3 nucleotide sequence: TGTGCCAGCACCCGAGCGGGAGGGCAGTACGAGCAGTACTTC. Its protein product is CASTRAGGQYEQYF.

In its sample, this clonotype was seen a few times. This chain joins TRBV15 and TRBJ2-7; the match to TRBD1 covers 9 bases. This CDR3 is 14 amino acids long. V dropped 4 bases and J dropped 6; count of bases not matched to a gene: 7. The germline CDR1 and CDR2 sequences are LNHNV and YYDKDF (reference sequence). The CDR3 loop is CATSITGTGSEQYF. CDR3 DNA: TGTGCCACCAGCATAACCGGGACAGGGTCCGAGCAGTACTTC.